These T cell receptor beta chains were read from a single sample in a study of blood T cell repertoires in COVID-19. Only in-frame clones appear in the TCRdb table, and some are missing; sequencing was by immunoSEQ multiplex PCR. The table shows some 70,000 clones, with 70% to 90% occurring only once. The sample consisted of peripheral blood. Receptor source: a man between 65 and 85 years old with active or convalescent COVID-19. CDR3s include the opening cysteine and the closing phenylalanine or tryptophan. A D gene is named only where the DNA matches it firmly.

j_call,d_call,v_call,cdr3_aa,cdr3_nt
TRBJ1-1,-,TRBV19,CASSIFQGTEAFF,TGTGCCAGTAGTATTTTCCAGGGCACTGAAGCTTTCTTT
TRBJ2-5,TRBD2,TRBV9,CASSVALAGGNQETQYF,TGTGCCAGCAGCGTAGCGCTAGCGGGGGGAAACCAAGAGACCCAGTACTTC
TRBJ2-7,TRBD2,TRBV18,CASSPGGGIAGGSEQYF,TGTGCCAGCTCACCAGGGGGCGGAATAGCGGGAGGTTCCGAGCAGTACTTC
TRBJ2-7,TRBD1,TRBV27,CASSYTPRDRVEQYF,TGTGCCAGCAGTTACACCCCCCGGGACAGGGTCGAGCAGTACTTC
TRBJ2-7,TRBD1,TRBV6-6,CASRTGGGSYEQYF,TGTGCCAGCAGGACAGGGGGGGGGTCCTACGAGCAGTACTTC
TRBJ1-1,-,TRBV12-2,CASRLAGGDTEAFF,TGTGCAAGTCGCTTAGCAGGCGGGGACACTGAAGCTTTCTTT
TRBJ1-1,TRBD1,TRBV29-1,CSVGDRGNTEAFF,TGCAGCGTTGGGGACAGGGGGAACACTGAAGCTTTCTTT
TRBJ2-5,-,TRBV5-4,CASSSREQRTQYF,TGTGCCAGCAGCTCGCGAGAGCAGCGGACCCAGTACTTC
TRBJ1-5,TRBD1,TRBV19,CASRGAGQGIINQPQHF,TGTGCCAGTAGGGGGGCGGGACAGGGGATAATAAATCAGCCCCAGCATTTT
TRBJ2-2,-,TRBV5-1,CASRAGERSGELFF,TGCGCCAGCCGCGCAGGGGAACGCAGCGGGGAGCTGTTTTTT
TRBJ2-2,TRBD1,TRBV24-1,CATSDSRQGALGTGELFF,TGTGCCACCAGTGATTCCCGACAGGGGGCGCTGGGGACCGGGGAGCTGTTTTTT